The rows below give T cell receptor beta chains drawn from one sample of a study of identifying expanded T cells in peripheral blood. Produced via immunoSEQ multiplex PCR; TCRdb's table is partial and in-frame only. There are some 78,000 clones in the sample; 84% occur only once, and 15% to 20% lies in the top ten. The specimen was blood. These TCRs come from a person between 18 and 75 years old in good health. Both conserved end residues are part of each CDR3. The order of the fields is V gene, D gene, clone size, J gene, CDR3 DNA, CDR3 protein. A D gene is named only where the DNA matches it firmly. Clone size is given for some rows only: seen once, a few or many times, or a class if the clone is expanded.

>TRBV7-4|TRBD2|once|TRBJ2-6
TGTGCCACCCTAGAGAGCGGGAGACTCGCTGGGGCCAACGTCCTGACTTTC
CATLESGRLAGANVLTF
>TRBV25-1|TRBD1|-|TRBJ1-3
TGTGCCAGCAGTGAATATCCCACAGGGGTTCAGGGAAACACCATATATTTT
CASSEYPTGVQGNTIYF
>TRBV11-2|-|-|TRBJ2-7
TGTGCCAGCAGCTTCGGGGGGCCTCCCTACGAGCAGTACTTC
CASSFGGPPYEQYF
>TRBV28|-|-|TRBJ2-7
TGTGCCAGCAGGGATAACTACGAGCAGTACTTC
CASRDNYEQYF
>TRBV28|-|-|TRBJ2-5
TGTGCCAGCAGTGCAGCAAGAGAGACCCAGTACTTC
CASSAARETQYF
>TRBV11-2|-|once|TRBJ2-1
TGTGCCAGCAGCCCTGGGGGTGGGACTGAAAACAATGAGCAGTTCTTC
CASSPGGGTENNEQFF
>TRBV6-1|-|-|TRBJ2-7
TGTGCCACCCAGGAGGGGAGCTCCTACGAGCAGTACTTC
CATQEGSSYEQYF
>TRBV5-1|-|-|TRBJ1-3
TGCGCCAGCAGCTCCTCGGGAAGCTCTGGAAACACCATATATTTT
CASSSSGSSGNTIYF
>TRBV27|TRBD2|-|TRBJ2-7
TGTGCCAGCAGTCGGGGACTAGCGGGGGCCTACGAGCAGTACTTC
CASSRGLAGAYEQYF
>TRBV2|-|few|TRBJ1-2
TGTGCCAGCAGTGGCGATTTAGGCCGCTATGGCTACACCTTC
CASSGDLGRYGYTF
>TRBV6-1|-|once|TRBJ1-1
TGTGCCAGCAGTGAAGCAGGGTCCTTCATGAACACTGAAGCTTTCTTT
CASSEAGSFMNTEAFF
>TRBV23-1|TRBD1|-|TRBJ2-7
TGCGCCAGCAGTCCGACCGGGACAGGGGGTTCCTACGAGCAGTACTTC
CASSPTGTGGSYEQYF
>TRBV27|-|-|TRBJ2-3
TGTGCCAGCAGGCCTATTCAGGATCGTACGCAGTATTTT
CASRPIQDRTQYF
>TRBV6-6|TRBD2|-|TRBJ2-1
TGTGCCAGCGTTAGGGAGGGTGTGTCCTACAATGAGCAGTTCTTC
CASVREGVSYNEQFF
>TRBV7-2|-|-|TRBJ2-5
TGTGCCAGCAGCTTAGCTGGGGCCAGCCAAGAGACCCAGTACTTC
CASSLAGASQETQYF